Presented here are 30 T cell receptor beta chains from one specimen sequenced in a study of blood T cell repertoires in COVID-19. The protocol was immunoSEQ multiplex PCR, while the TCRdb copy is restricted to in-frame clones and leaves out a portion. The sample yields around 150,000 clones, approximately 79% seen once. Sequencing was done on a sample of peripheral blood. Source of these receptors: a man aged 45-65 years with active or convalescent COVID-19.

This chain connects TRBV7-3 to TRBJ2-3, with D possibly being TRBD1 (5 bases). Per germline, CDR1 SGHTA and CDR2 FQGTGA. Trimming left V 4 bases short and J 9 bases short, with 17 bases between. This CDR3 region has 14 residues. CDR3 sequence (DNA): TGTGCCAGCAGCTCCCTAGGGGAAGAAGGCACGCAGTATTTT. Translated, it gives CASSSLGEEGTQYF.

The chain carries TRBV4-2 and TRBJ2-7; 10 bases agree with TRBD1. V lost 3 bases to trimming and J lost 6 bases; unmatched junction nucleotides: 8. CDR3 size: 15 residues. In germline, CDR1 is LGHNA, CDR2 YNFKEQ. This CDR3 is CASSHPGTGVFEQYF. CDR3 nucleotide sequence: TGTGCCAGCAGCCACCCCGGGACAGGGGTCTTCGAGCAGTACTTC.

This sequence joins TRBV25-1 and TRBJ2-1; D uncertain. Germline CDR1 MGHDK, CDR2 SYGVNS. The CDR3 covers 15 residues. V was trimmed by 4 bases and J by 4 bases, leaving 14 bases between them. The CDR3 nucleotides are TGTGCCAGCAGTGGGAGACGGAATCTTTACAATGAGCAGTTCTTC. Translation: CASSGRRNLYNEQFF.

This clone was picked up a small number of times. The CDR3 protein is CASSGTSGRSGTQYF. The CDR3 DNA is TGTGCCAGCAGCGGGACTAGCGGGAGGTCTGGTACGCAGTATTTT. This rearrangement joins TRBV5-4 to TRBJ2-3, with 15 bases fitting TRBD2. The germline gives CDR1 SGHNT, CDR2 YYREEE (reference sequence). The CDR3 runs 15 residues. After removal of 4 bases from V and 8 bases from J, the junction contained 5 bases not matched to a gene.

The J gene is TRBJ1-3, the V gene TRBV12-3 or TRBV12-4; D gene unclear. The CDR3 length is 12 residues. Trimming took off 4 bases at V and 4 bases at J, with 5 bases between the two ends. The DNA for the CDR3 is TGTGCCAGCAGTTCGACAGGAAACACCATATATTTT. This translates into CASSSTGNTIYF.

The chain employs TRBV11-2 and TRBJ1-2; 8 bases map to TRBD1. The germline V gene has CDR1 SGHAT and CDR2 FQNNGV. This CDR3 is built from 15 residues. The J segment lost 0 bases and the V segment lost 3 bases, leaving 3 bases of the junction unmatched. The DNA of the CDR3 is TGTGCCAGCAGCTTCCGGACAGGGCCTAACTATGGCTACACCTTC. It translates to CASSFRTGPNYGYTF.

This chain links TRBV6-5 with TRBJ2-7; 9 bases align to TRBD1. This CDR3 comprises 13 residues. J lost 3 bases, V lost 5 bases, and 2 bases had no gene match. CDR1 MNHEY and CDR2 SVGAGI come from the germline V gene. CDR3 sequence: CASSLGQGYEQYF. As DNA, the CDR3 is TGTGCCAGCAGTCTGGGACAGGGCTACGAGCAGTACTTC.

This clone has a single count. The chain recombines TRBV1 with TRBJ2-1; TRBD2 is the table's D call and was not checked against the DNA. TRBV1 is designated a pseudogene. CDR3 length: 16 amino acids. This CDR3 is CTSSQDPGLPYNEQFF. For the CDR3, the DNA is TGCACCAGCAGCCAAGATCCAGGACTCCCCTACAATGAGCAGTTCTTC.

The V call is TRBV10-1, the J call TRBJ2-3, with 7 bases that match TRBD2. The ends lost 9 bases at V and 4 bases at J; junction bases unmatched: 7. The CDR3 sequence is 13 residues long. Germline CDR1 and CDR2: WNHNN and SYGVQD (reference sequence). The CDR3 DNA reads TGCGCCAGTCGGGCTAGCGGAGCAGATACGCAGTATTTT. It encodes CASRASGADTQYF.

J is TRBJ2-5 and V is TRBV4-1; D might be TRBD2 (6 bases). CDR1 MGHRA and CDR2 YSYEKL come from the germline V gene. V dropped 1 base and J dropped 3 bases, with 15 bases sitting between them. The CDR3 is made up of 16 amino acids. The CDR3 DNA reads TGCGCCAGCAGCCAAGTCGGGACTCCGGTCAAAGAGACCCAGTACTTC. It codes for CASSQVGTPVKETQYF.

The chain couples TRBV10-3 to TRBJ1-1; TRBD1 aligns across 9 bases. CDR1 and CDR2 (germline): ENHRY, SYGVKD. CDR3 length equals 12 residues. Trimming at V came to 6 bases and at J to 4 bases, leaving 0 bases not matched to a gene. CDR3 nucleotides: TGTGCCATCAGACAGGGGGCCACTGAAGCTTTCTTT. Translated, it gives CAIRQGATEAFF.

DNA of the CDR3: TGTGCCAGCAGTTATAGGGGACTGAGGGCCAGCTCCTATAATTCACCCCTCCACTTT. This translates into CASSYRGLRASSYNSPLHF. The V gene is TRBV6-2 or TRBV6-3, the J gene TRBJ1-6; possible D gene TRBD1, 5 bases. Trimming took off 3 bases at V and 0 bases at J, with 18 bases between the two ends. The germline CDR1 and CDR2 sequences are MNHEY and SVGEGT. The CDR3 length is 19 residues.

The table lists this clone with a few counts. The chain couples TRBV2 to TRBJ1-6, with 9 positions matching TRBD1. From germline, CDR1 is SNHLY and CDR2 FYNNEI. J lost 10 bases, V lost 4 bases, and 2 bases had no gene match. The CDR3 extends over 13 amino acids. The CDR3 sequence is CASSGQGGSPLHF. The CDR3 DNA sequence: TGTGCCAGCAGTGGACAGGGGGGATCACCCCTCCACTTT.

The V call is TRBV12-1, the J call TRBJ2-3; TRBD2 was called by the table and not checked on the DNA. TRBV12-1 is annotated as a pseudogene. The CDR3 spans 16 residues. This CDR3 reads CASSPGLAGALDTQYF. The CDR3 DNA reads as TGTGCCAGCAGCCCGGGACTAGCGGGGGCCCTAGATACGCAGTATTTT.

The chain combines TRBV13 with TRBJ1-6; D is perhaps TRBD1 (5 bases). Germline V gene data show CDR1 as PRHDT and CDR2 as FYEKMQ (reference sequence). The CDR3 is made up of 16 amino acids. The V and J ends lost 6 bases and 0 bases respectively, with 12 bases between them. CDR3 amino acids: CASSWGRSSYNSPLHF. The CDR3 nucleotides are TGTGCCAGCAGTTGGGGGAGGAGCTCCTATAATTCACCCCTCCACTTT.

This clone was picked up a small number of times. This CDR3 is CASSVETELPSYGYTF. The DNA for the CDR3 is TGTGCCAGCAGCGTAGAGACGGAACTACCCAGCTATGGCTACACCTTC. This rearrangement joins TRBV9 to TRBJ1-2; no definite D call. CDR1 and CDR2 (germline): SGDLS, YYNGEE. The V and J ends lost 0 bases and 4 bases respectively, with 16 bases between them. CDR3 length: 16 amino acids.

This clone came up a few times. The chain has TRBV27 and TRBJ2-7, with 7 bases that match TRBD1. With V trimmed by 0 bases and J by 3 bases, 5 bases remained unmatched. This CDR3 has 15 amino acids. The germline V gene has CDR1 MNHEY and CDR2 SMNVEV (reference sequence). This CDR3 is CASSLSAGTDYEQYF. The CDR3, as DNA: TGTGCCAGCAGTTTATCGGCCGGGACAGACTACGAGCAGTACTTC.

The rearrangement links TRBV3-1 (or the pseudogene TRBV3-2) to TRBJ2-1; D is unclear. The CDR3 loop spans 12 amino acids. Trimming cost V 1 base and J 5 bases, with 3 bases left between them. CDR1 LGHDT and CDR2 YNNKEL come from the germline V gene (reference sequence). Written as DNA, the CDR3 is TGTGCCAGCAGCCAAGTCGACAATGAGCAGTTCTTC. Residues: CASSQVDNEQFF.

V is TRBV5-5 and J is TRBJ2-7, with D possibly matching TRBD2 (5 bases). Germline-derived CDR1 and CDR2 are SGHKS and YYEKEE (reference sequence). This CDR3 is 15 amino acids long. V was pared by 2 bases and J by 3 bases, with 15 bases between. CDR3 amino acids: CASSLNRGSLYEQYF. The CDR3 DNA reads as TGTGCCAGCAGCTTAAACCGCGGGTCCCTCTACGAGCAGTACTTC.

This chain uses TRBV2 with TRBJ1-4; 7 bases agree with TRBD1. The V segment lost 6 bases and the J segment 6 bases; nucleotides outside the gene matches: 7. Germline lookup yields CDR1 SNHLY and CDR2 FYNNEI. The CDR3 extends over 14 amino acids. CDR3 amino acids: CASRRGQSYEKLFF. CDR3 sequence (DNA): TGTGCCAGCAGGCGGGGACAGTCGTATGAAAAACTGTTTTTT.

This clone was detected a few times. The J gene is TRBJ1-1, the V gene TRBV29-1; D is unresolved. CDR1 SQVTM and CDR2 ANQGSEA come from the germline V gene. V was trimmed by 8 bases and J by 3 bases, leaving 16 bases between them. This CDR3 is built from 13 residues. This chain's CDR3 is CSLMTTPDTEAFF. CDR3 DNA sequence: TGCAGCTTGATGACAACTCCTGACACTGAAGCTTTCTTT.

V is TRBV28 and J is TRBJ1-2; possible D gene TRBD1, 5 bases. The CDR3 has 13 residues. Per the germline V gene, CDR1 is MDHEN and CDR2 is SYDVKM. V lost 2 bases and J 8 bases, leaving 12 bases between the germline ends. CDR3 loop: CASSLVGGRGYTF. The CDR3 bases are TGTGCCAGCAGTTTAGTCGGGGGTAGGGGCTACACCTTC.

J is TRBJ2-5 and V is TRBV28, with D perhaps TRBD1 (5 bases). Between the trimmed V and J ends, which lost 10 bases and 1 base, there was a span of 22 bases. Germline assignment: CDR1 MDHEN and CDR2 SYDVKM. This CDR3 spans 16 amino acids. The CDR3 region is CATDFRRGGVQETQYF. The CDR3 DNA reads TGTGCCACCGACTTCAGAAGGGGTGGGGTCCAAGAGACCCAGTACTTC.

This chain connects TRBV7-2 to TRBJ1-5; 9 bases are a match to TRBD1. CDR1 and CDR2 from the germline V gene are SGHTA and FQGNSA. V shed 4 bases and J 0 bases; nucleotides not matched to a gene: 7. This CDR3 comprises 17 residues. The CDR3: CASSYTGTGFSNQPQHF. CDR3 DNA: TGTGCCAGCAGCTATACCGGGACAGGGTTTAGCAATCAGCCCCAGCATTTT.

The J gene is TRBJ1-4, the V gene TRBV28; 8 positions agree with TRBD1. Trimming cost V 2 bases and J 7 bases; bases outside gene matches: 6. Germline V CDR1 and CDR2: MDHEN, SYDVKM. CDR3 length: 15 amino acids. The CDR3 protein is CASSLATGGFEKLFF. For the CDR3, the DNA is TGTGCCAGCAGTTTAGCTACAGGGGGGTTTGAAAAACTGTTTTTT. Full variable domain (outside the CDR3, taken from reference TRBV28 and TRBJ1-4): DVKVTQSSRYLVKRTGEKVFLECVQDMDHENMFWYRQDPGLGLRLIYFSYDVKMKEKGDIPEGYSVSREKKERFSLILESASTNQTSMYLCASSLATGGFEKLFFGSGTQLSVL.

This chain links TRBV27 with TRBJ1-3, with a weak D call TRBD1 (6 bases). The germline CDR1 and CDR2 sequences are MNHEY and SMNVEV (reference sequence). The CDR3 has 16 residues. Trimming left V 6 bases short and J 2 bases short, with 17 bases between. The CDR3 protein is CASSRTGTMAGNTIYF. The CDR3 DNA reads as TGTGCCAGCAGCCGCACAGGGACAATGGCTGGAAACACCATATATTTT.

The chain employs TRBV27 and TRBJ2-3; D gene unclear. Germline assignment: CDR1 MNHEY and CDR2 SMNVEV (reference sequence). The CDR3 is 13 residues long. V was shortened by 2 bases and J by 0 bases, with 3 bases between the two germline ends. The CDR3 spells CASSLQSTDTQYF. The CDR3 bases are TGTGCCAGCAGTTTACAAAGCACAGATACGCAGTATTTT.

The chain couples TRBV6-1 to TRBJ1-1; D is uncertain. V lost 1 base and J 1 base, leaving 4 bases between the germline ends. Germline-derived CDR1 and CDR2 are MNHNS and SASEGT. The CDR3 has 13 residues. DNA of the CDR3: TGTGCCAGCAGTGAAGTCCAGAACACTGAAGCTTTCTTT. Its protein is CASSEVQNTEAFF.

The chain uses TRBV28 and TRBJ2-2; D is uncertain. Germline CDR1 reads MDHEN; CDR2 reads SYDVKM. The CDR3 consists of 16 residues. V was cut by 2 bases and J by 0 bases, with 10 bases left in between. Here the CDR3 reads CASSLTRYANTGELFF. DNA for the CDR3: TGTGCCAGCAGTTTAACGCGGTACGCGAACACCGGGGAGCTGTTTTTT. The full variable domain, rest sourced from reference TRBV28 and TRBJ2-2, is DVKVTQSSRYLVKRTGEKVFLECVQDMDHENMFWYRQDPGLGLRLIYFSYDVKMKEKGDIPEGYSVSREKKERFSLILESASTNQTSMYLCASSLTRYANTGELFFGEGSRLTVL.

The chain uses TRBV2 and TRBJ1-1, with TRBD1 as a possible D gene (6 bases). In germline, CDR1 is SNHLY, CDR2 FYNNEI. The ends were cut back, 6 bases at V and 0 bases at J, with 11 bases in the middle. This CDR3 comprises 14 residues. This CDR3 is CASRNRGLNTEAFF. The CDR3 bases are TGTGCCAGCAGGAATAGGGGGTTGAACACTGAAGCTTTCTTT.